The rows below give T cell receptor beta chains drawn from one sample of a study of control samples from healthy donors and cancer patients. The table came from immunoSEQ multiplex PCR; TCRdb's copy has only in-frame clones and leaves some out. The table records 170,000 or so clones, 94% of them present only once. The source material was blood. These receptors originate from a woman under 30 in good health. Both conserved end residues are part of each CDR3. The order of the fields is V gene, D gene, J gene, clone size, CDR3 DNA, CDR3 protein. The D gene is left open where the match is weak. Part of the rows lack a size; the others show once, few, many or a class for expanded clones.

v_gene: TRBV6-2/TRBV6-3
d_gene: -
j_gene: TRBJ1-1
abundance: -
CDR3nt: TGTGCCAGCAGTTACGGTCGGGGATTGGTGAACACTGAAGCTTTCTTT
CDR3aa: CASSYGRGLVNTEAFF

v_gene: TRBV2
d_gene: -
j_gene: TRBJ1-6
abundance: -
CDR3nt: TGTGCCAGCATAACGGTCGGCGGTACACCCCTCCACTTT
CDR3aa: CASITVGGTPLHF

v_gene: TRBV19
d_gene: TRBD1
j_gene: TRBJ2-6
abundance: -
CDR3nt: TGTGCCAGTAGTATTCGGACAGGGCCAAGCTCTGGGGCCAACGTCCTGACTTTC
CDR3aa: CASSIRTGPSSGANVLTF

v_gene: TRBV7-2
d_gene: -
j_gene: TRBJ2-7
abundance: once
CDR3nt: TGTGCCAGCAGCTTAAAGGACGGCGACTCCTACGAGCAGTACTTC
CDR3aa: CASSLKDGDSYEQYF

v_gene: TRBV10-3
d_gene: TRBD1
j_gene: TRBJ1-1
abundance: -
CDR3nt: TGTGCCATCAGTGAGCCCGGGACAGAGACCACTGAAGCTTTCTTT
CDR3aa: CAISEPGTETTEAFF

v_gene: TRBV6-5
d_gene: TRBD1
j_gene: TRBJ1-2
abundance: -
CDR3nt: TGTGCCAGCAGTTACCTTCCCGGGACAGCCGATGGCTACACCTTC
CDR3aa: CASSYLPGTADGYTF

v_gene: TRBV7-2
d_gene: -
j_gene: TRBJ1-5
abundance: -
CDR3nt: TGTGCCAGCAGCCCCGTAAATGACGGCAGCAATCAGCCCCAGCATTTT
CDR3aa: CASSPVNDGSNQPQHF

v_gene: TRBV29-1
d_gene: TRBD1
j_gene: TRBJ2-1
abundance: -
CDR3nt: TGCAGCGCACAGGGGGATTTTCATGAGCAGTTCTTC
CDR3aa: CSAQGDFHEQFF

v_gene: TRBV6-2/TRBV6-3
d_gene: TRBD1
j_gene: TRBJ1-1
abundance: -
CDR3nt: TGTGCCAGCAGTTACAGGGGGCACTCCACTGAAGCTTTCTTT
CDR3aa: CASSYRGHSTEAFF

v_gene: TRBV20-1
d_gene: -
j_gene: TRBJ2-1
abundance: -
CDR3nt: TGCAGTGCGAAACCAGAAAATGAGCAGTTCTTC
CDR3aa: CSAKPENEQFF

v_gene: TRBV10-3
d_gene: -
j_gene: TRBJ1-6
abundance: -
CDR3nt: TGTGCCATCAGTGACCACGGGGGGGACACTGTCACCCTCCACTTT
CDR3aa: CAISDHGGDTVTLHF

v_gene: TRBV19
d_gene: -
j_gene: TRBJ1-2
abundance: -
CDR3nt: TGTGCCAGTAGCCCCGGGATCAAAAGTCACTATGGCTACACCTTC
CDR3aa: CASSPGIKSHYGYTF

v_gene: TRBV19
d_gene: -
j_gene: TRBJ2-3
abundance: few
CDR3nt: TGTGCCAGTAGAACCAATCAGGCGGCTAGCACAGATACGCAGTATTTT
CDR3aa: CASRTNQAASTDTQYF

v_gene: TRBV29-1
d_gene: -
j_gene: TRBJ2-7
abundance: -
CDR3nt: TGCAGCGTTGTTGTGGCAGCATCCTACGAGCAGTACTTC
CDR3aa: CSVVVAASYEQYF

v_gene: TRBV10-1
d_gene: TRBD2
j_gene: TRBJ2-4
abundance: -
CDR3nt: TGCGCCAGTTCAATGGGACTAACGGGCATTCAGTACTTC
CDR3aa: CASSMGLTGIQYF

v_gene: TRBV7-2
d_gene: TRBD1
j_gene: TRBJ2-7
abundance: -
CDR3nt: TGTGCCAGCAGCCGGACAGGGGGACGCCACGAGCAGTACTTC
CDR3aa: CASSRTGGRHEQYF

v_gene: TRBV10-2
d_gene: -
j_gene: TRBJ2-1
abundance: -
CDR3nt: TGCGCCAGCAGTGAGTCAGGGGTACCGTGGAAAGGGTATGAGCAGTTCTTC
CDR3aa: CASSESGVPWKGYEQFF

v_gene: TRBV18
d_gene: -
j_gene: TRBJ2-3
abundance: -
CDR3nt: TGTGCCAGCTCACCACGGGCCCGGGGAGCAGATACGCAGTATTTT
CDR3aa: CASSPRARGADTQYF

v_gene: TRBV5-1
d_gene: -
j_gene: TRBJ2-2
abundance: -
CDR3nt: TGCGCCAGCAGCCATAACAGTGCCGGGGAGCTGTTTTTT
CDR3aa: CASSHNSAGELFF

v_gene: TRBV7-9
d_gene: TRBD1
j_gene: TRBJ1-3
abundance: -
CDR3nt: TGTGCCAGCAGCGACGGGACAGGGAGTTCTGGAAACACCATATATTTT
CDR3aa: CASSDGTGSSGNTIYF

v_gene: TRBV11-2
d_gene: -
j_gene: TRBJ2-4
abundance: once
CDR3nt: TGTGCCAGCAGCCAGGAGGGCCTCGGGGCAAACATTCAGTACTTC
CDR3aa: CASSQEGLGANIQYF

v_gene: TRBV13
d_gene: -
j_gene: TRBJ2-5
abundance: -
CDR3nt: TGTGCCAGCAGCTCTAGACCCTCCGGGACACTCCAAGAGACCCAGTACTTC
CDR3aa: CASSSRPSGTLQETQYF

v_gene: TRBV6-5
d_gene: -
j_gene: TRBJ1-2
abundance: -
CDR3nt: TGTGCCAGCAGTAGGGGCGAACAGGGAGATGGCTACACCTTC
CDR3aa: CASSRGEQGDGYTF

v_gene: TRBV6-1
d_gene: TRBD1
j_gene: TRBJ1-2
abundance: -
CDR3nt: TGTGCCAGCAGTCCTTCTGCAGGGGGAGGTGGCTACACCTTC
CDR3aa: CASSPSAGGGGYTF

v_gene: TRBV7-3
d_gene: -
j_gene: TRBJ2-2
abundance: -
CDR3nt: TGTGCCAGCAGCTTAAATCAGGGGAGGACCGGGGAGCTGTTTTTT
CDR3aa: CASSLNQGRTGELFF

v_gene: TRBV4-2
d_gene: -
j_gene: TRBJ2-7
abundance: -
CDR3nt: TGTGCCAGCAGCCAAGATTATGGGCGATTAGCCGACTACGAGCAGTACTTC
CDR3aa: CASSQDYGRLADYEQYF

v_gene: TRBV4-3
d_gene: -
j_gene: TRBJ2-2
abundance: once
CDR3nt: TGCGCCAGCAGCCTCCAGACGCTGCGGAACACCGGGGAGCTGTTTTTT
CDR3aa: CASSLQTLRNTGELFF

v_gene: TRBV7-2
d_gene: -
j_gene: TRBJ1-5
abundance: -
CDR3nt: TGTGCCAGCAGCTCGGGGGGGCAGCGCAATCAGCCCCAGCATTTT
CDR3aa: CASSSGGQRNQPQHF

v_gene: TRBV25-1
d_gene: -
j_gene: TRBJ1-2
abundance: -
CDR3nt: TGTGCCAGCAGTGAATTTGGTTCTTCTAACTATGGCTACACCTTC
CDR3aa: CASSEFGSSNYGYTF

v_gene: TRBV12-3/TRBV12-4
d_gene: -
j_gene: TRBJ2-3
abundance: -
CDR3nt: TGTGCCAGCAGTTCCCTTTGGACAGATACGCAGTATTTT
CDR3aa: CASSSLWTDTQYF